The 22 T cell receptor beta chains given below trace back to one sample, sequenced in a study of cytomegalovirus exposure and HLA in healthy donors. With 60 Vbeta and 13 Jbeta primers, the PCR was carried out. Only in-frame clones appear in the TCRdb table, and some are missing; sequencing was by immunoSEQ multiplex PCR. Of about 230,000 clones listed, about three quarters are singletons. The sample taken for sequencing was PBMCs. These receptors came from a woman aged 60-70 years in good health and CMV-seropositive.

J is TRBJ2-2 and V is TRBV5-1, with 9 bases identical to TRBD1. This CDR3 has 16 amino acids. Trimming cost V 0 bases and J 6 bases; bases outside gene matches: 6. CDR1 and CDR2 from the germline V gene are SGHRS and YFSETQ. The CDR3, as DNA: TGCGCCAGCAGCTTGGCCCCTAACAGGGGGCCCGGGGAGCTGTTTTTT. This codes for CASSLAPNRGPGELFF.

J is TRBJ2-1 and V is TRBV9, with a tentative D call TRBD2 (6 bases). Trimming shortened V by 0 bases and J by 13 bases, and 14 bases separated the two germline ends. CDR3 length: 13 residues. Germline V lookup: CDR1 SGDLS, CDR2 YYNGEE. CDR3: CASSVGRDPGQFF. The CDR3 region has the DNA TGTGCCAGCAGCGTAGGGAGGGACCCAGGACAGTTCTTC.

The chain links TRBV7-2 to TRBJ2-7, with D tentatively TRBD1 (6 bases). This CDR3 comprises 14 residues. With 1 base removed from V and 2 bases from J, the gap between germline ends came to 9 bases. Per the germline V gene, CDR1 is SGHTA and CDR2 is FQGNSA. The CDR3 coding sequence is TGTGCCAGCAGCTTAGTGGACAGCACCTACGAGCAGTACTTC. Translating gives CASSLVDSTYEQYF. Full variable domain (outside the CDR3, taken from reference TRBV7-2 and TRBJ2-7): GAGVSQSPSNKVTEKGKDVELRCDPISGHTALYWYRQSLGQGLEFLIYFQGNSAPDKSGLPSDRFSAERTGGSVSTLTIQRTQQEDSAVYLCASSLVDSTYEQYFGPGTRLTVT.

The CDR3 here is CASRTGVLNEKLFF. The DNA of the CDR3 is TGTGCCAGCAGGACAGGGGTCCTTAATGAAAAACTGTTTTTT. This rearrangement joins TRBV28 to TRBJ1-4, with 8 positions matching TRBD1. Trimming at V came to 6 bases and at J to 4 bases, leaving 4 bases not matched to a gene. The CDR3 runs 14 residues. CDR1 MDHEN and CDR2 SYDVKM come from the germline V gene. The entire variable domain, with the rest obtained from reference TRBV28 and TRBJ1-4, is as follows: DVKVTQSSRYLVKRTGEKVFLECVQDMDHENMFWYRQDPGLGLRLIYFSYDVKMKEKGDIPEGYSVSREKKERFSLILESASTNQTSMYLCASRTGVLNEKLFFGSGTQLSVL.

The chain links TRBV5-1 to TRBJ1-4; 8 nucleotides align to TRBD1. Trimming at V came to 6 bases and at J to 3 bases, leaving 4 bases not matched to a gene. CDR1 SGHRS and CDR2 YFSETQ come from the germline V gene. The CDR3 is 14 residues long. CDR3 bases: TGCGCCAGCACCCAGGGGGCGGCTAATGAAAAACTGTTTTTT. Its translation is CASTQGAANEKLFF.

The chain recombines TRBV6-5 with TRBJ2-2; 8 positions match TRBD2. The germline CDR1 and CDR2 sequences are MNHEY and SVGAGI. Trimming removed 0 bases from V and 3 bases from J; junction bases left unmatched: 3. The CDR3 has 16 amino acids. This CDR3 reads CASSYSSGAYTGELFF. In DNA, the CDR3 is TGTGCCAGCAGTTACTCTAGCGGGGCATACACCGGGGAGCTGTTTTTT.

CDR3: CASSLQGANTGELFF. The CDR3 DNA follows: TGCGCCAGCAGCCTCCAGGGGGCGAACACCGGGGAGCTGTTTTTT. The gene calls are TRBV4-1 and TRBJ2-2; TRBD1 agrees at 7 bases. The CDR3 spans 15 residues. V lost 4 bases and J lost 0; bases outside the gene matches: 2. Looked up from germline, CDR1 is MGHRA and CDR2 is YSYEKL.

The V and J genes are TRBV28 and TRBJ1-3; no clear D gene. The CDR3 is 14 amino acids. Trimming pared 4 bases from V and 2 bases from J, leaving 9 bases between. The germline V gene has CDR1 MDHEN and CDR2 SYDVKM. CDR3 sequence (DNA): TGTGCCAGCAGTTCGGCGGCAGCTGGAAACACCATATATTTT. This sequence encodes CASSSAAAGNTIYF.

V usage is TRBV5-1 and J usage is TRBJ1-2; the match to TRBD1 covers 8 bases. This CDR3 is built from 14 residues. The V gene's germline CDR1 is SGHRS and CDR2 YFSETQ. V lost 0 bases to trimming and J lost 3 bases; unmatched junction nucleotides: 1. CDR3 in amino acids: CASSLVGQDYGYTF. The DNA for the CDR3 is TGCGCCAGCAGCTTGGTGGGACAGGACTATGGCTACACCTTC.

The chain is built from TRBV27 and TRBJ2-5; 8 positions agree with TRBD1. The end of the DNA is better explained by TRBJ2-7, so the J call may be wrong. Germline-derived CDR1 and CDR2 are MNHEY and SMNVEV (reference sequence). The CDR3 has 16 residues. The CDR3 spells CASSLIVTGVGYEQYF. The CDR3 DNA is TGTGCCAGCAGTTTAATCGTGACAGGGGTCGGCTACGAGCAGTACTTC.

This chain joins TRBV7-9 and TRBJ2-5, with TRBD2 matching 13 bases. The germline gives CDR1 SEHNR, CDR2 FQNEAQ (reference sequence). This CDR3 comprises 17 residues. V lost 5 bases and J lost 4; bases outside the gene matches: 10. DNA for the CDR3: TGTGCCAGCAGCGGCAGAAGGACTAGCGGGAGAGGAGAGACCCAGTACTTC. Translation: CASSGRRTSGRGETQYF.

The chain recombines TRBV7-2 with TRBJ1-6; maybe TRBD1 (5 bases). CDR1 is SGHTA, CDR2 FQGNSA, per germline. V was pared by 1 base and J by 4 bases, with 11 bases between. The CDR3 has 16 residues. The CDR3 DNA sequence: TGTGCCAGCAGCTTAGGGGCAGGGACTTATAATTCACCCCTCCACTTT. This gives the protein CASSLGAGTYNSPLHF.

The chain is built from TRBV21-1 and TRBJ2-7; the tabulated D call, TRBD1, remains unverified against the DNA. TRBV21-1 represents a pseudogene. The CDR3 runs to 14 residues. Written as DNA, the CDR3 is TGTGCCAGCAGCAGACAGGGTAGGCCCTACGAGCAGTACTTC. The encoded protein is CASSRQGRPYEQYF.

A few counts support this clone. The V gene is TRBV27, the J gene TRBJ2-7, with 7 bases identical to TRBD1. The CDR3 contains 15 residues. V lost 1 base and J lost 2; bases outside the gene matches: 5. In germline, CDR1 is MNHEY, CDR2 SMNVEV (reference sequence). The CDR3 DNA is TGTGCCAGCAGTTTATTGGCACAGGGGACCTACGAGCAGTACTTC. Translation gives CASSLLAQGTYEQYF.

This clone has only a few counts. DNA of the CDR3: TGTGCCAGCAGCCATAATTTACAGGGGAACACTGAAGCTTTCTTT. Translated, it gives CASSHNLQGNTEAFF. The V call is TRBV7-2, the J call TRBJ1-1; TRBD1 is a possible D gene (6 bases). The CDR3 extends over 15 amino acids. The germline CDR1 and CDR2 sequences are SGHTA and FQGNSA. V was shortened by 5 bases and J by 1 base, with 14 bases between the two germline ends.

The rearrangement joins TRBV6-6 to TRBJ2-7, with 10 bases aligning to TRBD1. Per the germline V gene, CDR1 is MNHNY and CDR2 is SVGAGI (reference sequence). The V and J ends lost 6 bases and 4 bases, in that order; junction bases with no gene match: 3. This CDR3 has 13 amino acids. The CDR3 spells CASRSDRGYEQYF. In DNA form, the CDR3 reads TGTGCCAGCAGATCGGACAGGGGGTACGAGCAGTACTTC.

Here the CDR3 DNA reads TGTGCCAGCAGCTCTCAGTCGGGACAGTTTTATGGCTACACCTTC. Protein product: CASSSQSGQFYGYTF. The genes are TRBV9 and TRBJ1-2; 7 bases fit TRBD1. This CDR3 spans 15 amino acids. Per germline, CDR1 SGDLS and CDR2 YYNGEE. J was trimmed by 5 bases and V by 4 bases; bases with no gene match: 11.

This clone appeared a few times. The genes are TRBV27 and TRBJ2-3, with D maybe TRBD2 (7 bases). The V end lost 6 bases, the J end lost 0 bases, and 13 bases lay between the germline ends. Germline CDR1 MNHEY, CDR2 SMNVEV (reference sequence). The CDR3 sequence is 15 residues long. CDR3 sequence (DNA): TGTGCCAGCAGCGACCGGGGGGCTAGCACAGATACGCAGTATTTT. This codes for CASSDRGASTDTQYF.

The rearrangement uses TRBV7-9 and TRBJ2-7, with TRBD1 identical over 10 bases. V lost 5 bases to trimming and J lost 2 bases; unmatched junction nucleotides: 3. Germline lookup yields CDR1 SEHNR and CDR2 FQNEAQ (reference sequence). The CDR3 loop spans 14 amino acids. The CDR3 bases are TGTGCCAGCAGCCAGGACAGGGGGGCCTACGAGCAGTACTTC. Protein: CASSQDRGAYEQYF.

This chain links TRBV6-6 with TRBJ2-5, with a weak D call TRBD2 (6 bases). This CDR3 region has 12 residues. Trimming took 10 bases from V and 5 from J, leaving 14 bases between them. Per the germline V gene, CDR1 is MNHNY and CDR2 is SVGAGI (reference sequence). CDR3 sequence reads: CATAGSGETQYF. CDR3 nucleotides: TGTGCCACCGCGGGGAGCGGGGAGACCCAGTACTTC.

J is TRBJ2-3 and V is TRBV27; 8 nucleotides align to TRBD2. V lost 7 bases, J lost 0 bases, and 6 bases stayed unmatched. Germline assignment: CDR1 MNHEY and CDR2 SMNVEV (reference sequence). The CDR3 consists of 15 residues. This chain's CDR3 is CASTGASGSTDTQYF. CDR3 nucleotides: TGTGCCAGCACGGGGGCTAGCGGGAGCACAGATACGCAGTATTTT.

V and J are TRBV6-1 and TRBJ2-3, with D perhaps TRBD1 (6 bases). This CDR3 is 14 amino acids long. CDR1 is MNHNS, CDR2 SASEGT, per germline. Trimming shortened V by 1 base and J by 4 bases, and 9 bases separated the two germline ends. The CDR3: CASSEGTDADTQYF. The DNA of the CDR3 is TGTGCCAGCAGTGAAGGGACAGATGCAGATACGCAGTATTTT.